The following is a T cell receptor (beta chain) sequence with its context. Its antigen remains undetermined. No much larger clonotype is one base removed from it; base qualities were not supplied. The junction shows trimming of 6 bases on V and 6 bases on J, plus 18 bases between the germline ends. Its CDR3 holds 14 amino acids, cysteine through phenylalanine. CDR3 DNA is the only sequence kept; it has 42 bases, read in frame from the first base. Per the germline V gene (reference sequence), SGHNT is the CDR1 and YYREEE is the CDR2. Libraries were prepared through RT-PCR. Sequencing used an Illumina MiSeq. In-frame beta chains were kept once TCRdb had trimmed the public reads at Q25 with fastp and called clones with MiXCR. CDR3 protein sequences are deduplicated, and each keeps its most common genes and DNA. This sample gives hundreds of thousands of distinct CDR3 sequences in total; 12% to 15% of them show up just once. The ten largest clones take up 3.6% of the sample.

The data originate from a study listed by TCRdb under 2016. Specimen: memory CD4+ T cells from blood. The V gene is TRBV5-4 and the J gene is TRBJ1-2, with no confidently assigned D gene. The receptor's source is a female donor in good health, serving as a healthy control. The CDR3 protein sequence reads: CASTSAGNLHGYTF. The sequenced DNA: TGTGCCAGCACTTCGGCAGGTAATCTCCATGGCTACACCTTC.